This T cell receptor beta chain stems from a study of blood T cell repertoires in COVID-19. Study-wide background: Material from acute and convalescent COVID-19 was sourced from the United States, Italy and Spain. PBMCs, B-cell-depleted T cells, or T cells provided the cDNA or gDNA that made up the material.

Authors' methods: Reference gene primers were amplified, and this amplification served to estimate nucleated cell counts. The method was immunoSEQ multiplex PCR; TCRdb's version includes in-frame clones alone and lacks a portion of them. The DNA was the basis for D and trimming; V, J and clone size are from that table. Of 100,000 to 120,000 clones detected, about 80% appear once; the ten largest clones hold just under 20%. CDR1 is SGHRS and CDR2 is YFSETQ in the germline V gene. CDR3 length: 16 residues. Trimming cost V 0 bases and J 1 base, with 11 bases left between them. This receptor was taken from a woman in her sixties or seventies with acute or convalescent COVID-19. The material sequenced was peripheral blood. This chain connects TRBV5-1 to TRBJ1-3; D is undetermined. The CDR3 region is CASSLDFSSSGNTIYF. CDR3 DNA sequence: TGCGCCAGCAGCTTGGATTTTAGCTCGTCTGGAAACACCATATATTTT.